The following is a T cell receptor (beta chain) sequence with its context. V was cut by 4 bases and J by 5 bases, with 18 bases left in between. Germline loops: CDR1 SGHRS, CDR2 YFSETQ. The CDR3 runs to 15 residues. 13 Jbeta primers and 60 Vbeta primers were used for the PCR. Here immunoSEQ multiplex PCR was the method, and the copy in TCRdb shows in-frame clones only, minus some. The sample consists of 170,000 or so clones, roughly 83% of them appearing once. The entry originates in a study of cytomegalovirus exposure and HLA in healthy donors. This chain connects TRBV5-1 to TRBJ1-1; a weak D match, TRBD1 (5 bases). Source material: PBMCs. The source of this sequence is a boy aged 2 to 10 in good health and CMV-seronegative. The chain's CDR3 is CASSKTVPLGTEAFF. Written as DNA, the CDR3 is TGCGCCAGCAGCAAGACAGTCCCACTGGGAACTGAAGCTTTCTTT.